The 3 T cell receptor beta chains reported below all come from one sample, sequenced in a study of blood T cell repertoires in COVID-19. Sequencing was performed with immunoSEQ multiplex PCR; in TCRdb, only in-frame clones are kept and a portion is missing. The sample holds 160,000 or so clones; more than 70% are singletons and the top ten take about 2.6%. Sample: peripheral blood. These receptors all come from a man aged 60 to 75 with acute or convalescent COVID-19.

This sequence joins TRBV7-2 and TRBJ2-7, with D unresolved. The V end lost 2 bases, the J end lost 5 bases, and 16 bases lay between the germline ends. Germline lookup yields CDR1 SGHTA and CDR2 FQGNSA. This CDR3 is 15 amino acids long. The CDR3 is CASSLISSPLHEQYF. The CDR3 DNA reads TGTGCCAGCAGCTTAATTAGCTCCCCCCTCCACGAGCAGTACTTC.

This sequence joins TRBV9 and TRBJ2-7, with a weak D call TRBD1 (5 bases). The CDR3 sequence is 13 residues long. Germline-derived CDR1 and CDR2 are SGDLS and YYNGEE. The V gene lost 0 bases and the J gene lost 6 bases, with 10 bases spanning the gap. The DNA for the CDR3 is TGTGCCAGCAGCGTAGGCAGGGCTCGCGAGCAGTACTTC. Translating it yields CASSVGRAREQYF.

This chain joins TRBV13 and TRBJ2-1; 9 positions match TRBD1. The CDR3 consists of 15 residues. V trimming: 2 bases; J trimming: 5 bases; junction bases outside the gene matches: 4. Germline loops: CDR1 PRHDT, CDR2 FYEKMQ (reference sequence). The CDR3 bases are TGTGCCAGCAGCTTACGACAGGGGGTGAACAATGAGCAGTTCTTC. This sequence encodes CASSLRQGVNNEQFF.